A single sample gave rise to the 29 T cell receptor beta chains below, sequenced in a study of blood T cell repertoires in COVID-19. Sequenced by immunoSEQ multiplex PCR; TCRdb stores in-frame clones only, minus some. The data hold 150,000 to 180,000 clones, with around 90% observed a single time. The sequenced sample was peripheral blood. These receptors came from a man aged 50-60 years with acute or convalescent COVID-19.

CDR3 sequence (DNA): TGTGCCAGCAGTGAAGCAGGGGTGAGTGACGAGCAGTACTTC. It translates to CASSEAGVSDEQYF. The rearrangement uses TRBV6-1 and TRBJ2-7; D is possibly TRBD1 (5 bases). V lost 0 bases and J lost 5, with 11 bases in between. The CDR3 is 14 residues long. Germline CDR1 MNHNS, CDR2 SASEGT.

The V call is TRBV27, the J call TRBJ1-2; D gene unclear. This CDR3 comprises 13 residues. The germline V gene encodes CDR1 MNHEY and CDR2 SMNVEV (reference sequence). V shed 5 bases and J shed 4 bases, with 11 bases lying between them. The CDR3 region is CASSPRSGYGYTF. The CDR3 bases are TGTGCCAGCAGTCCAAGGAGTGGCTATGGCTACACCTTC.

The V and J genes are TRBV4-1 and TRBJ1-5, with TRBD1 matching 10 bases. The CDR3 is 22 amino acids. CDR1 and CDR2 from the germline V gene are MGHRA and YSYEKL. Unmatched junction bases numbered 19, after V lost 1 base and J lost 1 base. For the CDR3, the DNA is TGCGCCAGCAGCCAAGGGGACCGGGACAGGGGATTCGGAAGGGTGAGCAATCAGCCCCAGCATTTT. Translated, it gives CASSQGDRDRGFGRVSNQPQHF.

The chain couples TRBV5-1 to TRBJ2-5, with 8 bases matching TRBD1. J lost 0 bases, V lost 4 bases, and 11 bases had no gene match. CDR1 SGHRS and CDR2 YFSETQ come from the germline V gene. This CDR3 is 17 amino acids long. CDR3 region: CASSRTGGVYYQETQYF. In DNA, the CDR3 is TGCGCCAGCAGCCGTACAGGGGGTGTCTACTACCAAGAGACCCAGTACTTC.

The chain has TRBV19 and TRBJ2-3; 10 bases fit TRBD2. CDR3 length equals 16 residues. Trimming at V came to 6 bases and at J to 3 bases, leaving 9 bases not matched to a gene. The germline gives CDR1 LNHDA, CDR2 SQIVND (reference sequence). Written as DNA, the CDR3 is TGTGCCAGTAGCAACTCCCCTAGCGGGAGTACAGATACGCAGTATTTT. Residues: CASSNSPSGSTDTQYF.

The V and J genes are TRBV19 and TRBJ2-7, with TRBD1 matching 9 bases. The CDR3 is 16 residues long. Per the germline V gene, CDR1 is LNHDA and CDR2 is SQIVND (reference sequence). The V gene end was trimmed by 6 bases and the J gene end by 4 bases; junction bases not matched to a gene: 13. This chain's CDR3 is CASSTSGTGFWYEQYF. The CDR3 bases are TGTGCCAGTAGCACCTCCGGGACAGGGTTTTGGTACGAGCAGTACTTC.

V gene TRBV6-1 combines with J gene TRBJ2-7; D remains ambiguous. The V gene lost 2 bases and the J gene lost 2 bases, with 10 bases spanning the gap. The CDR3 extends over 14 amino acids. Germline loops: CDR1 MNHNS, CDR2 SASEGT. DNA of the CDR3: TGTGCCAGCAGTGAACTTGGGCCAACCTACGAGCAGTACGTC. Protein sequence: CASSELGPTYEQYV.

The rearrangement uses TRBV11-2 and TRBJ1-2, with D possibly matching TRBD1 (6 bases). The CDR3 length is 14 residues. The germline V gene has CDR1 SGHAT and CDR2 FQNNGV. V was pared by 1 base and J by 4 bases, with 10 bases between. The CDR3 region has the DNA TGTGCCAGCAGCTTAGGCCGGACAGTCTATGGCTACACCTTC. Protein sequence: CASSLGRTVYGYTF.

The count of this clone is one. The rearrangement links TRBV2 to TRBJ2-3; a possible D gene is TRBD2 (6 bases). Germline CDR1 and CDR2: SNHLY and FYNNEI. The CDR3 loop spans 13 amino acids. The DNA of the CDR3 is TGTGCGAATGGAGGACTATATACAGATACGCAGTATTTT. Amino acids: CANGGLYTDTQYF.

J is TRBJ1-5 and V is TRBV6-5, with TRBD1 as a possible D gene (5 bases). This CDR3 region has 13 residues. V lost 5 bases and J lost 7, with 12 bases in between. CDR1 and CDR2 (germline): MNHEY, SVGAGI. CDR3 amino acids: CASSRRAEQPQHF. The CDR3 bases are TGTGCCAGCAGTCGCAGGGCTGAACAGCCCCAGCATTTT.

This sequence joins TRBV28 and TRBJ2-7; TRBD2 aligns across 11 bases. The ends lost 6 bases at V and 6 bases at J; junction bases unmatched: 16. This CDR3 has 17 residues. CDR1 and CDR2 from the germline V gene are MDHEN and SYDVKM. DNA for the CDR3: TGTGCCAGCAGCCTAGGGCTAGCGGGGGGCCCGCGGAGCGAGCAGTACGTC. Its protein is CASSLGLAGGPRSEQYV.

In DNA form, the CDR3 reads TGTGCCAGCAGTCGCCCAACAAGCTACGAGCAGTACTTC. It translates to CASSRPTSYEQYF. The V call is TRBV12-3 or TRBV12-4, the J call TRBJ2-7; D call uncertain. Trimming shortened V by 5 bases and J by 3 bases, and 11 bases separated the two germline ends. This CDR3 has 13 residues.

The CDR3 protein is CASSPGTVETQYF. In DNA, the CDR3 is TGTGCCAGCAGCCCTGGGACAGTTGAGACCCAGTACTTC. The chain uses TRBV12-3 or TRBV12-4 and TRBJ2-5, with 7 bases lining up with TRBD1. The CDR3 runs to 13 residues. The V gene end was trimmed by 6 bases and the J gene end by 5 bases; junction bases not matched to a gene: 6.

As regards this clone: Other nucleotide sequences from this sample produce the same CDR3. This chain joins TRBV20-1 and TRBJ2-7; D unresolved. Germline V lookup: CDR1 DFQATT, CDR2 SNEGSKA (reference sequence). CDR3 length: 11 amino acids. V lost 2 bases to trimming and J lost 5 bases, with 7 bases between them. This CDR3 reads CSARSGHEQYV. CDR3 bases: TGCAGTGCTAGATCAGGCCACGAGCAGTACGTC.

This rearrangement joins TRBV30 to TRBJ2-3; maybe TRBD1 (5 bases). Trimming shortened V by 8 bases and J by 2 bases, and 11 bases separated the two germline ends. The CDR3 spans 12 residues. Germline assignment: CDR1 GTSNPN and CDR2 SVGIG (reference sequence). CDR3 region: CAVKGYTDTQYF. The CDR3 DNA sequence: TGTGCCGTAAAGGGGTACACAGATACGCAGTATTTT.

This chain joins TRBV27 and TRBJ2-5; 8 nucleotides agree with TRBD1. The CDR3 is 17 amino acids. Trimming removed 4 bases from V and 4 bases from J; junction bases left unmatched: 14. Germline V gene data show CDR1 as MNHEY and CDR2 as SMNVEV (reference sequence). As DNA, the CDR3 is TGTGCCAGCAGTTCCACTAGACAGGGGAGGTTTTTAGAGACCCAGTACTTC. Translated: CASSSTRQGRFLETQYF.

J is TRBJ2-7 and V is TRBV12-3 or TRBV12-4, with D possibly being TRBD2 (5 bases). This CDR3 has 13 amino acids. Trimming removed 6 bases from V and 7 bases from J, with 16 bases in between. CDR3: CASSHGGATEQYF. Here the CDR3 DNA reads TGTGCCAGCAGCCATGGAGGCGCGACAGAGCAGTACTTC.

The chain links TRBV7-9 to TRBJ2-3; 12 bases map to TRBD2. CDR1 is SEHNR, CDR2 FQNEAQ, per germline (reference sequence). V lost 3 bases to trimming and J lost 0 bases; unmatched junction nucleotides: 4. There are 17 residues in the CDR3. Here the CDR3 DNA reads TGTGCCAGCAGCTTCAGGACTAGCGGGATAAGCACAGATACGCAGTATTTT. Amino acid sequence: CASSFRTSGISTDTQYF.

This chain joins TRBV6-5 and TRBJ2-3, with unresolved D. The CDR3 consists of 15 residues. The germline gives CDR1 MNHEY, CDR2 SVGAGI. Trimming cost V 5 bases and J 2 bases, with 14 bases left between them. CDR3 in DNA: TGTGCCAGCAGTCGGGTCCCTGAACCCACAGATACGCAGTATTTT. Its protein product is CASSRVPEPTDTQYF.

The chain carries TRBV7-9 and TRBJ1-1, with D perhaps TRBD1 (5 bases). V was cut by 11 bases and J by 1 base, with 14 bases left in between. CDR1 and CDR2 (germline): SEHNR, FQNEAQ (reference sequence). The CDR3 has 13 residues. DNA of the CDR3: TGTGCCCCCGGGGGAGGGACGAACACTGAAGCTTTCTTT. This sequence encodes CAPGGGTNTEAFF. The full variable domain, its missing parts supplied by reference TRBV7-9 and TRBJ1-1, is DTGVSQNPRHKITKRGQNVTFRCDPISEHNRLYWYRQTLGQGPEFLTYFQNEAQLEKSRLLSDRFSAERPKGSFSTLEIQRTEQGDSAMYLCAPGGGTNTEAFFGQGTRLTVV.

J is TRBJ1-2 and V is TRBV6-4; TRBD1 agrees at 7 bases. With 6 bases clipped from V and 7 bases from J, the junction kept 14 bases outside the gene matches. This CDR3 is built from 15 residues. CDR1 MRHNA and CDR2 SNTAGT come from the germline V gene. DNA for the CDR3: TGTGCCAGCAGAGGAGACCTAACAGGGGTTGGTGGCTACACCTTC. Translation gives CASRGDLTGVGGYTF.

This clone was seen a single time. Compared with germline, one end of the junction differs, possibly owing to a read error. The V gene is TRBV7-9, the J gene TRBJ2-3; D gene unclear. The CDR3 loop spans 9 amino acids. Per germline, CDR1 SEHNR and CDR2 FQNEAQ (reference sequence). In DNA form, the CDR3 reads TGTGCCAGCAGCCATTCTACCGATTTT. Its translation: CASSHSTDF.

This rearrangement joins TRBV7-6 to TRBJ2-6, with 7 bases lining up with TRBD2. Germline CDR1 and CDR2: SGHVS and FNYEAQ. J lost 4 bases, V lost 3 bases, and 3 bases had no gene match. This CDR3 has 15 residues. CDR3 amino acids: CASSFGGVGANVLTF. The CDR3 bases are TGTGCCAGCAGCTTTGGGGGGGTCGGGGCCAACGTCCTGACTTTC.

This rearrangement joins TRBV7-3 to TRBJ2-5; D is unclear. The CDR3 length is 13 residues. CDR1 is SGHTA, CDR2 FQGTGA, per germline. Trimming shortened V by 8 bases and J by 3 bases, and 13 bases separated the two germline ends. Here the CDR3 DNA reads TGTGCCAGCTCAATCTTGGCGGAAGAGACCCAGTACTTC. It encodes CASSILAEETQYF.

The chain recombines TRBV2 with TRBJ2-6; 7 bases map to TRBD1. CDR1 SNHLY and CDR2 FYNNEI come from the germline V gene. With V trimmed by 5 bases and J by 0 bases, 7 bases remained unmatched. This CDR3 is 17 amino acids long. The chain's CDR3 is CASSIQGPHSGANVLTF. The DNA of the CDR3 is TGTGCCAGCAGTATACAGGGGCCTCACTCTGGGGCCAACGTCCTGACTTTC.

The V and J genes are TRBV11-2 and TRBJ1-4, with a possible D match to TRBD1 (6 bases). Germline values: CDR1 SGHAT, CDR2 FQNNGV. CDR3 length: 14 residues. V was shortened by 7 bases and J by 4 bases, with 13 bases between the two germline ends. As DNA, the CDR3 is TGTGCCAGCAAGTCGACAGGATATAATGAAAAACTGTTTTTT. This codes for CASKSTGYNEKLFF.

This clone has a single count. The gene calls are TRBV11-2 and TRBJ2-7; TRBD2 aligns across 11 bases. Germline trimming cut 2 bases from V and 6 bases from J; bases unmatched to any gene: 6. The CDR3 is 15 residues long. Germline CDR1 reads SGHAT; CDR2 reads FQNNGV. CDR3 nucleotides: TGTGCCAGCAGCTTAACTAGCGGGAGTAATAGCGAGCAGTACTTC. It is translated as CASSLTSGSNSEQYF.

This clone has just one count. The chain combines TRBV18 with TRBJ2-7; D is possibly TRBD2 (7 bases). Trimming shortened V by 2 bases and J by 2 bases, and 13 bases separated the two germline ends. Germline V gene data show CDR1 as KGHSH and CDR2 as LQKENI. CDR3 length: 15 amino acids. The CDR3 here is CASSPGGGGTYEQYF. The CDR3 DNA is TGTGCCAGCTCACCAGGTGGGGGGGGCACCTACGAGCAGTACTTC.

V usage is TRBV18 and J usage is TRBJ1-1; tentatively, D is TRBD1 (6 bases). CDR3 length: 16 residues. Trimming pared 3 bases from V and 1 base from J, leaving 15 bases between. Germline V gene sequence: CDR1 KGHSH, CDR2 LQKENI. The CDR3 protein is CASSPLIQGANTEAFF. In DNA, the CDR3 is TGTGCCAGCTCACCGCTAATACAGGGAGCGAACACTGAAGCTTTCTTT.